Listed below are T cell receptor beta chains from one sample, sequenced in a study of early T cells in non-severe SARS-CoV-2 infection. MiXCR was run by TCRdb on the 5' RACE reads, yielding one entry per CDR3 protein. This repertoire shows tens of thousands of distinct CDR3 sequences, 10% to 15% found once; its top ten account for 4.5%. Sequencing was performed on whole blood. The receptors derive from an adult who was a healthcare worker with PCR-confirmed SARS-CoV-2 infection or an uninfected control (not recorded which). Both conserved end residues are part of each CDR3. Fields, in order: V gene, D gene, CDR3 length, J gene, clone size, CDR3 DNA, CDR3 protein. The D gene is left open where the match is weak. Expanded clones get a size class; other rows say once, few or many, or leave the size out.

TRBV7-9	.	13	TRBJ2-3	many	TGTGCCAGCAGTTCCCCGGGACTAGATACGCAGTATTTT	CASSSPGLDTQYF
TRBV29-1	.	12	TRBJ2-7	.	TGCAGCGTTGTCGGGAACTCCTACAAGCAGTACTTC	CSVVGNSYKQYF
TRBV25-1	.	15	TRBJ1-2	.	TGTGCCAGCAGTGAAGACAAGGGCCCCGGAGACGGCTACACCTTC	CASSEDKGPGDGYTF
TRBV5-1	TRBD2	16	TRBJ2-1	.	TGCGCCAGCAGCCGGACTAGCGAGAGCTCCTACAATGAGCAGTTCTTC	CASSRTSESSYNEQFF
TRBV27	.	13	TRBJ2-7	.	TGTGCCAGCAGTTTAAGCTTTCCGTACGAGCAGTACTTC	CASSLSFPYEQYF
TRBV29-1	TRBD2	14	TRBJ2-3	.	TGCAGCGTTGAGGCTAGCGGGGACACAGATACGCAGTATTTT	CSVEASGDTDTQYF
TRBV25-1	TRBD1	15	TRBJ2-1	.	TGTGCCAGCAGTGCGGACAGGGGCGTCTACAATGAGCAGTTCTTC	CASSADRGVYNEQFF
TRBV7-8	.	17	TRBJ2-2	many	TGTGCCAGCAGCGCTATTAGGCGGGGGCGACACACCGGGGAGCTGTTTTTT	CASSAIRRGRHTGELFF
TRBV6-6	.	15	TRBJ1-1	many	TGTGCCAGCCTGGCGGGTCGAAAGATGAACACTGAAGCTTTCTTT	CASLAGRKMNTEAFF
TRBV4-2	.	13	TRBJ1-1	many	TGTGCCAGCAGCCACCTAGGTGGTACTGAAGCTTTCTTT	CASSHLGGTEAFF
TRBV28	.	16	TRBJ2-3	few	TGTGCCAGCAGCCCTGCGCTCGTAGGCCCCACAGATACGCAGTATTTT	CASSPALVGPTDTQYF
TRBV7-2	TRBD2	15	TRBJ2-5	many	TGTGCCAGCAAATCAGCTAGCGGGTACCAAGAGACCCAGTACTTC	CASKSASGYQETQYF
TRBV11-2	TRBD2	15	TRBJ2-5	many	TGTGCCAGCAGCTTACTGGCGGGGGTAGGCGAGACCCAGTACTTC	CASSLLAGVGETQYF
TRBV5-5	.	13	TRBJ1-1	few	TGTGCCAGCAGCTCAGAACTCTACACTGAAGCTTTCTTT	CASSSELYTEAFF
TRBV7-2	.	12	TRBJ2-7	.	TGTGCCAGCAGCTTAACCGGGTTCGAGCAGTACTTC	CASSLTGFEQYF
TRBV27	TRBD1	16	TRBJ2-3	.	TGTGCCAGCAGTTTAATTGGCAGGGGGCGCCGAGATACGCAGTATTTT	CASSLIGRGRRDTQYF
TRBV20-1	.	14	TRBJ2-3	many	TGCAGTGCTAGAGACGGCAGTAGCACAGATACGCAGTATTTT	CSARDGSSTDTQYF
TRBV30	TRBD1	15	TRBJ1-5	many	TGTGCCTGGAGCCTTGGACAGGGAGGCAATCAGCCCCAGCATTTT	CAWSLGQGGNQPQHF
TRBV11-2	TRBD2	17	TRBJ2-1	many	TGTGCCAGCAGCCGGACTAGCGGGGGTTCCATCTACAATGAGCAGTTCTTC	CASSRTSGGSIYNEQFF
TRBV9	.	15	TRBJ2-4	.	TGTGCCAGCAGCGTAACCCCCTCCGACCGCTCTATTCAGTACTTC	CASSVTPSDRSIQYF
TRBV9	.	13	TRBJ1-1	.	TGTGCCAGCAGCGCCTCGGAGCAGGGCGAAGCTTTCTTT	CASSASEQGEAFF